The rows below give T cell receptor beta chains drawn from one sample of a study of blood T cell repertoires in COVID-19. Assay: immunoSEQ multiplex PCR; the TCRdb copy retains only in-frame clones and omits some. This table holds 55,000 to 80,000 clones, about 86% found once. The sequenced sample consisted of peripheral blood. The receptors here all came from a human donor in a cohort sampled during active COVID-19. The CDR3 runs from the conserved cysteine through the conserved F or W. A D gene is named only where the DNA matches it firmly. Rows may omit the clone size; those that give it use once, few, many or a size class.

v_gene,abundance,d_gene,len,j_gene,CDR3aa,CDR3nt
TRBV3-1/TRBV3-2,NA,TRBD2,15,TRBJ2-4,CASSQGSGGQNIQYF,TGTGCCAGCAGCCAAGGAAGCGGGGGGCAAAACATTCAGTACTTC
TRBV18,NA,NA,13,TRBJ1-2,CASSPSTNYGYTF,TGTGCCAGCTCACCTTCTACTAACTATGGCTACACCTTC
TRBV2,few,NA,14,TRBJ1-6,CASRTGTSQSPLHF,TGTGCCAGCCGGACTGGGACATCCCAAAGTCCCCTCCACTTT
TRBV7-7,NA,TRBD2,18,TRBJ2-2,CASSLRPSGGLNTGELFF,TGTGCCAGCAGCTTAAGGCCTAGCGGGGGCCTTAACACCGGGGAGCTGTTTTTT
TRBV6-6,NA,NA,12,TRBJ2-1,CASSRQGGEQFF,TGTGCCAGCAGTCGACAGGGAGGTGAGCAGTTCTTC
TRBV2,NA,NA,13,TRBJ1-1,CASSETEVTEAFF,TGTGCCAGCAGTGAGACAGAGGTCACTGAAGCTTTCTTT
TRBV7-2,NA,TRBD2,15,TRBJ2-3,CASSLFGLAGDTQYF,TGTGCCAGCAGCTTATTTGGGCTAGCGGGAGATACGCAGTATTTT
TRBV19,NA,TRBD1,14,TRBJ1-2,CASSTAGGQDGYTF,TGTGCCAGTAGTACAGCAGGGGGCCAGGATGGCTACACCTTC
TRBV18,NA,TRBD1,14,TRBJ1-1,CASSRGQGGTEAFF,TGTGCCAGCTCACGGGGACAGGGAGGCACTGAAGCTTTCTTT
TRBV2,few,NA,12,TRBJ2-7,CASSAPGVEQYF,TGTGCCAGCAGTGCGCCCGGGGTCGAGCAGTACTTC
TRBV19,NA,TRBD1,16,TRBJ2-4,CASSPGDRVTKNIQYF,TGTGCCAGTAGCCCAGGGGACAGGGTAACCAAAAACATTCAGTACTTC
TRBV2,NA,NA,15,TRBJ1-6,CASSENRQFNSPLHF,TGTGCCAGCAGTGAAAACCGACAGTTTAATTCACCCCTCCACTTT
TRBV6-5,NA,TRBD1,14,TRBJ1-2,CASTTGDLNYGYTF,TGTGCCAGCACTACAGGGGACCTAAACTATGGCTACACCTTC
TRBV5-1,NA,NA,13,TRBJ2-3,CASSLGSQDTQYF,TGCGCCAGCAGCCTAGGGAGTCAAGATACGCAGTATTTT
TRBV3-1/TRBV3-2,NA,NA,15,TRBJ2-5,CASSQDPLVGETQYF,TGTGCCAGCAGCCAAGATCCCCTAGTTGGAGAGACCCAGTACTTC
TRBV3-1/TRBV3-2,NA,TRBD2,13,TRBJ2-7,CASSHPSGGEQYF,TGTGCCAGCAGCCACCCGAGCGGGGGCGAGCAGTACTTC
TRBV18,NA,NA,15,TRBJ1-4,CASSPRSGTNEKLFF,TGTGCCAGCTCACCAAGATCGGGGACTAATGAAAAACTGTTTTTT
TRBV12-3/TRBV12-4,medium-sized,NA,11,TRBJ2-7,CASSARQEQYF,TGTGCCAGCAGTGCTAGACAGGAGCAGTACTTC
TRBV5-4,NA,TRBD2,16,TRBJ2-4,CASSGSGGGFKNIQYF,TGTGCCAGCAGCGGGTCCGGCGGGGGATTCAAAAACATTCAGTACTTC
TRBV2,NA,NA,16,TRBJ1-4,CASSGRRGGANEKLFF,TGTGCCAGCAGCGGTCGGCGGGGCGGCGCTAATGAAAAACTGTTTTTT
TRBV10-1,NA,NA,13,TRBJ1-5,CASSPHGDQPQHF,TGCGCCAGCAGTCCCCACGGTGATCAGCCCCAGCATTTT
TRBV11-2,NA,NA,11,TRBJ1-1,CASSLFSEAFF,TGTGCCAGCAGCTTATTCTCTGAAGCTTTCTTT
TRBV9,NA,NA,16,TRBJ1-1,CASSVGQLVMNTEAFF,TGTGCCAGCAGCGTAGGGCAGCTAGTTATGAACACTGAAGCTTTCTTT
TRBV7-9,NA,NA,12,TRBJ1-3,CASSRSGNTIYF,TGTGCCAGCAGCCGCTCTGGAAACACCATATATTTT
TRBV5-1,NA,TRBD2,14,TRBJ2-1,CASGGASGKGEQFF,TGCGCCAGCGGCGGGGCTAGCGGGAAGGGTGAGCAGTTCTTC
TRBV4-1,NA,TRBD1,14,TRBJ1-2,CASSQAGTGRGYTF,TGCGCCAGCAGCCAAGCCGGGACAGGGAGAGGCTACACCTTC
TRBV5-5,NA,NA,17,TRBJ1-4,CASSAIAGQGIPLKLFF,TGTGCCAGCAGCGCGATTGCTGGTCAGGGGATCCCCCTAAAACTGTTTTTT
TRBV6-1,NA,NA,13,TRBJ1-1,CASSEDRDAEAFF,TGTGCCAGCAGTGAAGATAGAGATGCTGAAGCTTTCTTT
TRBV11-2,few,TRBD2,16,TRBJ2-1,CASSLEYGGAYNEQFF,TGTGCCAGCAGCTTAGAATACGGGGGGGCCTACAATGAGCAGTTCTTC
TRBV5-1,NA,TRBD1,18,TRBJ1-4,CASALSPGQGANGEKLFF,TGCGCCAGCGCCCTGTCGCCGGGACAGGGGGCAAATGGTGAAAAACTGTTTTTT
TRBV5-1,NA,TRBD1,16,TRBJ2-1,CASSSDPRGQNNEQFF,TGCGCCAGCAGCTCCGATCCCCGGGGACAGAACAATGAGCAGTTCTTC
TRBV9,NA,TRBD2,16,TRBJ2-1,CASSERLAGGRNEQFF,TGTGCCAGCAGCGAGAGACTAGCGGGAGGGAGGAATGAGCAGTTCTTC
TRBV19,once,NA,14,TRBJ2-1,CASSIAGRNNEQFF,TGTGCCAGTAGTATCGCGGGGAGAAACAATGAGCAGTTCTTC
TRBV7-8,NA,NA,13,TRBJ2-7,CASSSYSANEQYF,TGTGCCAGCAGCTCCTATAGTGCGAACGAGCAGTACTTC
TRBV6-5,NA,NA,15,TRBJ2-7,CASSYRPDSSYEQYF,TGTGCCAGCAGTTACCGGCCAGACAGCTCCTACGAGCAGTACTTC
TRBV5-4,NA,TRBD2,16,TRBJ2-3,CASSLGTSSGTDTQYF,TGTGCCAGCAGCCTCGGGACTAGCTCAGGCACAGATACGCAGTATTTT
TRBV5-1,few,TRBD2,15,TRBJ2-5,CASSPGLAGQETQYF,TGCGCCAGCAGCCCGGGACTAGCGGGGCAAGAGACCCAGTACTTC
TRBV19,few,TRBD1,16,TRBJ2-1,CASSIDRDSSYNEQFF,TGTGCCAGTAGTATTGACAGGGACAGCTCCTACAATGAGCAGTTCTTC
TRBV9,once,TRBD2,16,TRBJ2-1,CASSVPTGLARNEQFF,TGTGCCAGCAGCGTACCTACGGGACTAGCGAGGAATGAGCAGTTCTTC
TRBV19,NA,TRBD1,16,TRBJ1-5,CASRSGTEFFNQPQHF,TGTGCCAGTCGTTCCGGGACAGAATTCTTCAATCAGCCCCAGCATTTT
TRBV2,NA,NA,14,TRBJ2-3,CASTRTASTDTQYF,TGTGCCAGCACCCGGACAGCAAGCACAGATACGCAGTATTTT
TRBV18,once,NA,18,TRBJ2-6,CASSPEYSSLIGANVLTF,TGTGCCAGCTCACCTGAGTACTCATCCCTTATTGGGGCCAACGTCCTGACTTTC
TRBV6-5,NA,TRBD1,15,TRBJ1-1,CASSSLDRMNTEAFF,TGTGCCAGCAGTTCCTTGGACAGGATGAACACTGAAGCTTTCTTT
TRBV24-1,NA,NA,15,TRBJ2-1,CATSDLVGGRDEQFF,TGTGCCACCAGTGATTTGGTGGGGGGGCGCGATGAGCAGTTCTTC
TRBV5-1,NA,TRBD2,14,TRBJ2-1,CASSQGLAGGEQFF,TGCGCCAGCAGCCAGGGACTAGCGGGAGGAGAGCAGTTCTTC
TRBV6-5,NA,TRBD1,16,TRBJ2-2,CASSYRGQGTTGELFF,TGTGCCAGCAGTTACCGTGGACAGGGTACCACCGGGGAGCTGTTTTTT
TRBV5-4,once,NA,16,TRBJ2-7,CASSLVPGVGTYEQYF,TGTGCCAGCAGCTTGGTCCCGGGGGTGGGGACCTACGAGCAGTACTTC
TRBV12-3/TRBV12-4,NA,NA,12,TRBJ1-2,CASSSGAGGYTF,TGTGCCAGCAGTTCAGGGGCGGGTGGCTACACCTTC
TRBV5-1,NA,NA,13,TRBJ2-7,CASTNQGPYEQYF,TGCGCCAGCACGAACCAGGGTCCCTACGAGCAGTACTTC